The 8 T cell receptor beta chains presented below share a single source sample, sequenced in a study of cytomegalovirus exposure and HLA in healthy donors. This PCR relied on a set of 60 Vbeta primers and 13 Jbeta primers. Data came from immunoSEQ multiplex PCR; TCRdb stores just in-frame clones and leaves some out. The sample shows around 130,000 clones, about 82% of them seen only once. Sequencing was done on a sample of PBMCs. These receptors all come from a man between 25 and 39 years old in good health and CMV-seronegative.

This clone occurred once. The chain has TRBV7-2 and TRBJ1-1; D is possibly TRBD1 (6 bases). CDR1 SGHTA and CDR2 FQGNSA come from the germline V gene. V dropped 4 bases and J dropped 3 bases, with 15 bases sitting between them. The CDR3 covers 15 residues. The CDR3 region has the DNA TGTGCCAGCAGCTCGCCGGGACACCGGGACACTGAAGCTTTCTTT. The encoded protein is CASSSPGHRDTEAFF.

V is TRBV7-2 and J is TRBJ2-1; 7 bases line up with TRBD1. This CDR3 is built from 15 residues. Trimming took 5 bases from V and 2 from J; bases not matched to a gene: 6. Germline V gene lookup returns CDR1 SGHTA and CDR2 FQGNSA. The CDR3 DNA reads as TGTGCCAGCAGCCTGTACAGGGGACCCTACAATGAGCAGTTCTTC. Translation gives CASSLYRGPYNEQFF.

A single count supports this clone. J is TRBJ1-2 and V is TRBV7-9; tentatively, D is TRBD1 (5 bases). In germline, CDR1 is SEHNR, CDR2 FQNEAQ (reference sequence). The CDR3 sequence is 14 residues long. V was shortened by 1 base and J by 4 bases, with 10 bases between the two germline ends. The DNA of the CDR3 is TGTGCCAGCAGCTTAGGAACAGACAGCTATGGCTACACCTTC. It yields the protein CASSLGTDSYGYTF.

The chain is built from TRBV6-1 and TRBJ2-7; 7 nucleotides line up with TRBD1. CDR3 length equals 14 residues. Trimming cost V 8 bases and J 2 bases; bases outside gene matches: 9. Germline V gene sequence: CDR1 MNHNS, CDR2 SASEGT. The CDR3 DNA is TGTGCCAGCGGGGGTAGGGGGCCTCCCTACGAGCAGTACTTC. This gives the protein CASGGRGPPYEQYF.

J is TRBJ1-1 and V is TRBV19; 7 nucleotides match TRBD1. Germline CDR1 is LNHDA and CDR2 is SQIVND (reference sequence). The junction had 6 bases not matched to a gene; V was cut back by 5 bases and J by 0 bases. CDR3 length equals 15 residues. The CDR3 nucleotides are TGTGCCAGTAGTCCATCGACAGGGATGAACACTGAAGCTTTCTTT. As protein: CASSPSTGMNTEAFF.

About this clone itself: At one end, the junction sequence differs from germline, possibly due to a read error. The V and J genes are TRBV4-2 and TRBJ2-5; 8 bases agree with TRBD2. The CDR3 consists of 15 residues. From germline, CDR1 is LGHNA and CDR2 YNFKEQ. The CDR3 protein is CASSHAQVPGLERDF. CDR3 DNA sequence: TGTGCCAGCAGCCACGCACAGGTACCGGGACTAGAGCGAGACTTC.

In this sample, this clone turned up a few times. This chain joins TRBV21-1 and TRBJ1-1. TRBV21-1 is a documented pseudogene. This CDR3 is built from 11 residues. CDR3 nucleotides: TGTGCCAGCAGCCCCTTATCTGAAGCTTTCTTT. Translated: CASSPLSEAFF.

The chain is built from TRBV6-6 and TRBJ1-2; the D gene is possibly TRBD1 (6 bases). Trimming took off 0 bases at V and 6 bases at J, with 14 bases between the two ends. Germline V lookup: CDR1 MNHNY, CDR2 SVGAGI (reference sequence). The CDR3 is 15 amino acids. The CDR3: CASSYSRDKKDGYTF. CDR3 nucleotide sequence: TGTGCCAGCAGTTACTCGAGGGACAAGAAAGATGGCTACACCTTC.